This T cell receptor beta chain emerged from a study of OX40 agonist ivuxolimab in advanced cancers. Study observations and caveats: The study did not work out the antigen specificity of the expanded peripheral T cells.

Some clones are missing from TCRdb's copy, which holds only in-frame ones; the method was immunoSEQ multiplex PCR. Here the sample spans 50,000 to 60,000 clones, 70% to 90% being singletons. On this clone itself: The antigen is unknown.

The sequence derives from an adult with an advanced solid tumor such as melanoma, head and neck, liver or kidney cancer. The material was CD4+ or CD8+ T cells sorted from blood, obtained in a trial of the OX40 agonist ivuxolimab.

CDR3 sequence (DNA): TGCGCCAGCAGCATCCGGACAGGGTTAAATTGGGCAACTAATGAAAAACTGTTTTTT. Its protein product is CASSIRTGLNWATNEKLFF. This chain connects TRBV5-1 to TRBJ1-4, with TRBD1 identical over 8 bases. Germline CDR1 and CDR2: SGHRS and YFSETQ. This CDR3 comprises 19 residues. J lost 0 bases, V lost 4 bases, and 14 bases had no gene match.